These T cell receptor beta chains were read from a single sample in a study of T cells after yellow fever vaccination. TCRdb ran MiXCR on the 5' RACE reads and lists one entry per CDR3 protein. The table records 60,000 to 85,000 distinct CDR3 sequences, approximately 6.5% of them present only once. The sequencing here drew on CD8+ T cells sorted from PBMCs, taken more than 4 days after the first yellow fever vaccination. Source of these receptors: a man between 18 and 29 years old who received the YFV17D yellow fever vaccine. Both conserved end residues are part of each CDR3. The D gene is left open where the match is weak. Size is stated for part of the rows, as once, few or many counts, or as a class when the clone is expanded.

D	size	J	V	CDR3	DNA
.	few	TRBJ2-2	TRBV11-1	CASSSLGPGELFF	TGTGCCAGCAGCTCCCTGGGGCCAGGGGAGCTGTTTTTT
TRBD1	many	TRBJ1-1	TRBV5-1	CASRRFRGPNTEAFF	TGCGCCAGCAGAAGGTTCAGGGGGCCTAATACTGAAGCTTTCTTT
TRBD1	many	TRBJ2-7	TRBV5-1	CASSLAVVGGFDEQYF	TGCGCCAGCAGCTTGGCCGTGGTAGGGGGCTTCGACGAGCAGTACTTC
.	few	TRBJ2-1	TRBV12-3/TRBV12-4	CASTGGFTTEQFF	TGTGCCAGCACGGGCGGTTTTACAACTGAGCAGTTCTTC
TRBD1	few	TRBJ1-6	TRBV7-9	CASSSKDRASSPLHF	TGTGCCAGCAGCTCCAAGGACAGGGCTAGTTCACCCCTCCACTTT
TRBD1	many	TRBJ2-1	TRBV24-1	CATRRTGGRSYNEQFF	TGTGCCACCAGGAGGACAGGGGGGCGATCCTACAATGAGCAGTTCTTC
.	few	TRBJ2-5	TRBV20-1	CSAYELRETQYF	TGCAGTGCTTATGAGCTTAGAGAGACCCAGTACTTC
.	.	TRBJ2-3	TRBV29-1	CSVEGDRAGRADTQYF	TGCAGCGTTGAAGGAGACCGAGCGGGCCGGGCAGATACGCAGTATTTT
.	.	TRBJ2-4	TRBV5-4	CASSHLGGNRANIQYF	TGTGCCAGCAGCCACTTGGGGGGAAACAGGGCGAACATTCAGTACTTC
.	few	TRBJ1-2	TRBV11-2	CASSSRGSYGYTF	TGTGCCAGCAGCTCCCGAGGGAGCTATGGCTACACCTTC
TRBD2	.	TRBJ2-3	TRBV7-9	CASSFVGLGTTDTQYF	TGTGCCAGCAGCTTTGTGGGACTAGGGACTACAGATACGCAGTATTTT
TRBD2	.	TRBJ2-7	TRBV4-1	CASSLGTSWPYEQYF	TGCGCCAGCAGCCTAGGGACTAGCTGGCCCTACGAGCAGTACTTC
.	.	TRBJ2-3	TRBV12-3/TRBV12-4	CASSLAGSGTDTQYF	TGTGCCAGCAGTTTAGCAGGTTCGGGGACAGATACGCAGTATTTT
.	.	TRBJ1-1	TRBV11-2	CASSLDRGPGPNTEAFF	TGTGCCAGCAGCTTAGACAGGGGCCCCGGCCCGAACACTGAAGCTTTCTTT
.	.	TRBJ1-6	TRBV6-5	CASSFATANSPLHF	TGTGCCAGCAGTTTCGCCACAGCAAATTCACCCCTCCACTTT